Listed here are 26 T cell receptor beta chains from one sample, sequenced in a study of T cell repertoires in cytomegalovirus infection. MiXCR, applied by TCRdb to the reads, yields one record per CDR3 protein. The sample records more than 500,000 distinct CDR3 sequences, more than 15% being singletons. The sample was CD8+ T cells from PBMCs. These receptor sequences come from a human donor in good health (CMV status not recorded). Some clones in this sample may be carry-over from other donors' samples.

The chain is built from TRBV5-1 and TRBJ1-2, with TRBD1 identical over 8 bases. The CDR3 totals 14 residues. V lost 0 bases to trimming and J lost 8 bases; unmatched junction nucleotides: 6. Germline values: CDR1 SGHRS, CDR2 YFSETQ. CDR3 amino acids: CASSLGRTGKGYTF. The CDR3 DNA sequence: TGCGCCAGCAGCTTGGGACGGACAGGGAAGGGCTACACCTTC.

As for this clonotype: Just one base apart from a much larger clone, this may be a read error. The rearrangement links TRBV7-4 to TRBJ1-2; a weak D match, TRBD1 (6 bases). In germline, CDR1 is SGHVT, CDR2 SQSDAQ. Between the trimmed V and J ends, which lost 9 bases and 3 bases, there was a span of 20 bases. CDR3 length equals 15 residues. The CDR3 spells CARSEGHAKYYGYTF. CDR3 bases: TGTGCCAGAAGCGAGGGACACGCTAAATACTATGGCTACACCTTC.

This rearrangement joins TRBV9 to TRBJ1-2; D uncertain. The CDR3 consists of 12 residues. The V end lost 0 bases, the J end lost 8 bases, and 8 bases lay between the germline ends. Per the germline V gene, CDR1 is SGDLS and CDR2 is YYNGEE. CDR3 bases: TGTGCCAGCAGCGTAGGCCAGGCGGGCTACACCTTC. As protein: CASSVGQAGYTF.

This clonotype was recorded at least ten times. This chain uses TRBV7-6 with TRBJ1-2; 8 bases align to TRBD1. After removal of 5 bases from V and 5 bases from J, the junction contained 10 bases not matched to a gene. The length of the CDR3 is 15 residues. Germline CDR1 and CDR2: SGHVS and FNYEAQ. This CDR3 is CASSPSGGGGYGYTF. In DNA, the CDR3 is TGTGCCAGCAGCCCCTCAGGGGGCGGGGGATATGGCTACACCTTC.

This clonotype came up many times. This chain joins TRBV20-1 and TRBJ2-1, with 8 bases that match TRBD1. Per germline, CDR1 DFQATT and CDR2 SNEGSKA (reference sequence). V was pared by 5 bases and J by 6 bases, with 12 bases of the junction left unmatched. The CDR3 has 15 amino acids. The CDR3 region has the DNA TGCAGTGCTTCCAACCGACAGGGGATTGTCAATGAGCAGTTCTTC. This gives the protein CSASNRQGIVNEQFF.

Concerning this clonotype: This CDR3 is missing its conserved last phenylalanine or tryptophan, likely due to a read error. This CDR3 reads CSVDPVLYGYTL. CDR3 bases: TGCAGCGTTGACCCAGTACTCTATGGCTACACCTTA. V is TRBV29-1 and J is TRBJ1-2; no definite D call. This CDR3 has 12 amino acids. Trimming removed 3 bases at V and 4 bases at J, with 9 bases between. From germline, CDR1 is SQVTM and CDR2 ANQGSEA.

The chain combines TRBV9 with TRBJ2-2; 9 positions agree with TRBD1. CDR1 is SGDLS and CDR2 is YYNGEE in the germline V gene. The CDR3 is 14 amino acids. With 5 bases clipped from V and 4 bases from J, the junction kept 3 bases outside the gene matches. The CDR3 reads CASRGTGPTGELFF. DNA for the CDR3: TGTGCCAGCAGGGGGACAGGGCCCACCGGGGAGCTGTTTTTT.

This chain connects TRBV28 to TRBJ1-1; 8 bases are shared with TRBD1. Trimming at V came to 6 bases and at J to 0 bases, leaving 6 bases not matched to a gene. The CDR3 covers 15 residues. The germline V gene has CDR1 MDHEN and CDR2 SYDVKM. This chain's CDR3 is CASSLTGVMNTEAFF. For the CDR3, the DNA is TGTGCCAGCAGCCTGACAGGGGTTATGAACACTGAAGCTTTCTTT. The full variable domain, rest sourced from reference TRBV28 and TRBJ1-1, is DVKVTQSSRYLVKRTGEKVFLECVQDMDHENMFWYRQDPGLGLRLIYFSYDVKMKEKGDIPEGYSVSREKKERFSLILESASTNQTSMYLCASSLTGVMNTEAFFGQGTRLTVV.

This chain connects TRBV19 to TRBJ2-1; 8 bases are shared with TRBD1. Germline CDR1 LNHDA, CDR2 SQIVND (reference sequence). With V trimmed by 4 bases and J by 8 bases, 7 bases remained unmatched. This CDR3 is built from 14 residues. The CDR3 protein is CASSTRQGWDEQFF. CDR3 nucleotide sequence: TGTGCCAGTAGTACCCGACAGGGGTGGGATGAGCAGTTCTTC.

This clonotype appeared many times. The chain is built from TRBV12-3 or TRBV12-4 and TRBJ1-2; weak D call: TRBD1 (5 bases). V was shortened by 2 bases and J by 3 bases, with 22 bases between the two germline ends. CDR3 length equals 18 residues. Here the CDR3 reads CASSLSAGHHLVHYGYTF. Here the CDR3 DNA reads TGTGCCAGCAGTTTATCGGCAGGGCATCATCTCGTTCACTATGGCTACACCTTC.

The chain employs TRBV29-1 and TRBJ2-7; TRBD1 matches at 8 bases. The CDR3 runs 13 residues. Germline values: CDR1 SQVTM, CDR2 ANQGSEA. The junction had 1 base not matched to a gene; V was cut back by 1 base and J by 2 bases. The CDR3 loop reads CSVEGGQAYEQYF. CDR3 nucleotide sequence: TGCAGCGTTGAAGGGGGACAGGCCTACGAGCAGTACTTC.

V usage is TRBV6-2 or TRBV6-3 and J usage is TRBJ2-7, with D uncertain. The CDR3 has 13 residues. V dropped 5 bases and J dropped 9 bases, with 17 bases sitting between them. Germline loops: CDR1 MNHEY, CDR2 SVGEGT. CDR3 loop: CASSTRSHEVQYF. As DNA, the CDR3 is TGTGCCAGCAGTACCCGGTCTCATGAGGTGCAGTACTTC.

In its sample, this clonotype was seen a few times. The genes are TRBV6-1 and TRBJ2-7; D perhaps matches TRBD2 (5 bases). This CDR3 spans 16 amino acids. CDR1 and CDR2 from the germline V gene are MNHNS and SASEGT. V dropped 8 bases and J dropped 1 base, with 21 bases sitting between them. The DNA for the CDR3 is TGTGCCAGCGGCTCACGGGTGGCGGGTCAGTCCTACGAGCAGTACTTC. Its translation: CASGSRVAGQSYEQYF.

This clonotype came up many times. The rearrangement links TRBV27 to TRBJ2-7; a weak D match, TRBD2 (5 bases). Trimming cost V 2 bases and J 7 bases, with 15 bases left between them. This CDR3 has 14 amino acids. The germline CDR1 and CDR2 sequences are MNHEY and SMNVEV (reference sequence). The chain's CDR3 is CASSLTDPRVEQYF. The CDR3 DNA follows: TGTGCCAGCAGTTTAACGGATCCGAGGGTGGAGCAGTACTTC.

The table lists this clonotype with many counts. The chain combines TRBV11-2 with TRBJ2-5; 11 bases align to TRBD2. In germline, CDR1 is SGHAT, CDR2 FQNNGV. CDR3 length: 16 residues. The V segment lost 5 bases and the J segment 5 bases; nucleotides outside the gene matches: 10. Here the CDR3 DNA reads TGTGCCAGCAGCCCGCCGCCTAGCGGGAGGAGGGAGACCCAGTACTTC. The encoded protein is CASSPPPSGRRETQYF.

V and J are TRBV5-6 and TRBJ1-3; D remains ambiguous. The CDR3 runs to 15 residues. Trimming cost V 2 bases and J 12 bases, with 21 bases left between them. Germline assignment: CDR1 SGHDT and CDR2 YYEEEE. The CDR3 protein is CASSLYRSGSTYIYF. CDR3 nucleotides: TGTGCCAGCAGCTTATATCGTTCGGGTTCCACCTACATATATTTT.

This clonotype has only a few counts. The chain's CDR3 is CAWSVNLADGDTQYF. In nucleotides, the CDR3 is TGTGCCTGGAGTGTAAATCTAGCGGATGGGGATACGCAGTATTTT. The chain combines TRBV30 with TRBJ2-3; 7 nucleotides match TRBD2. The CDR3 runs 15 residues. J gave up 6 bases and V 0 bases, and 9 bases lay outside the gene matches. Per germline, CDR1 GTSNPN and CDR2 SVGIG (reference sequence).

This clonotype was counted ten times or more. The chain links TRBV4-1 to TRBJ1-1, with 9 positions matching TRBD1. The V gene's germline CDR1 is MGHRA and CDR2 YSYEKL. Unmatched junction bases numbered 4, after V lost 1 base and J lost 10 bases. The CDR3 sequence is 13 residues long. Here the CDR3 DNA reads TGCGCCAGCAGCCAAGCCGGGACAGGGAGAGCTTTCTTT. Translation gives CASSQAGTGRAFF.

This clonotype was counted many times. V gene TRBV7-3 combines with J gene TRBJ2-2, with 9 nucleotides matching TRBD2. The junction had 3 bases not matched to a gene; V was cut back by 1 base and J by 0 bases. There are 17 residues in the CDR3. Germline lookup yields CDR1 SGHTA and CDR2 FQGTGA. The CDR3 region has the DNA TGTGCCAGCAGCTTAAAAGCTAGCGGGGCGAACACCGGGGAGCTGTTTTTT. Its protein product is CASSLKASGANTGELFF.

This clonotype was picked up many times. Relative to the germline gene, one junction end is altered; a read error may explain this. V gene TRBV12-3 or TRBV12-4 combines with J gene TRBJ2-7; D may be TRBD1 or TRBD2 (5 bases each). This CDR3 region has 14 residues. The CDR3 DNA follows: TGTGCCAGCACTTTAACCGGGACCATCTACGAGCAGTACTTC. Translating gives CASTLTGTIYEQYF.

The chain uses TRBV27 and TRBJ2-1, with 12 bases matching TRBD2. The V gene's germline CDR1 is MNHEY and CDR2 SMNVEV (reference sequence). Trimming at V came to 6 bases and at J to 2 bases, leaving 11 bases not matched to a gene. The CDR3 spans 18 residues. The CDR3, as DNA: TGTGCCAGCAGGTCCCGGGCTAGCGGGAGGGCAGCCTACAATGAGCAGTTCTTC. It yields the protein CASRSRASGRAAYNEQFF.

This clonotype has ten or more counts. The V and J genes are TRBV7-6 and TRBJ2-2; D gene unclear. The germline gives CDR1 SGHVS, CDR2 FNYEAQ. This CDR3 spans 14 amino acids. The germline V and J ends were trimmed by 5 bases and 4 bases, with 11 bases remaining between them. The CDR3 protein is CASSPTVGTGELFF. CDR3 coding DNA: TGTGCCAGCAGCCCCACGGTGGGCACCGGGGAGCTGTTTTTT.

The CDR3 DNA follows: TGTGCCACCAGTGCAGAGGACAGGGGCTATGGCTACACCTTC. Amino acids: CATSAEDRGYGYTF. This rearrangement joins TRBV24-1 to TRBJ1-2, with 9 bases matching TRBD1. The V gene end was trimmed by 5 bases and the J gene end by 4 bases; junction bases not matched to a gene: 4. Germline CDR1 is KGHDR and CDR2 is SFDVKD. The CDR3 covers 14 residues.

The chain employs TRBV15 and TRBJ2-7, with D possibly matching TRBD1 (6 bases). Germline-derived CDR1 and CDR2 are LNHNV and YYDKDF (reference sequence). Trimming took 8 bases from V and 3 from J, leaving 11 bases between them. This CDR3 region has 12 residues. The CDR3 DNA sequence: TGTGCCACCGCGCAGGGGAACTACGAGCAGTACTTC. Residues: CATAQGNYEQYF.

This sequence joins TRBV5-1 and TRBJ1-1; the match to TRBD1 covers 11 bases. This CDR3 is 15 amino acids long. Germline CDR1 reads SGHRS; CDR2 reads YFSETQ. Unmatched junction bases numbered 9, after V lost 4 bases and J lost 7 bases. The DNA for the CDR3 is TGCGCCAGCAGCCCAGCTCCGGGACAGGGGGATGAAGCTTTCTTT. Translation: CASSPAPGQGDEAFF. Looking up the rest from reference TRBV5-1 and TRBJ1-1 gives the full variable domain: KAGVTQTPRYLIKTRGQQVTLSCSPISGHRSVSWYQQTPGQGLQFLFEYFSETQRNKGNFPGRFSGRQFSNSRSEMNVSTLELGDSALYLCASSPAPGQGDEAFFGQGTRLTVV.

This clonotype was observed a single time. A much larger clone sits a single nucleotide away, making a read error possible. The genes are TRBV12-3 or TRBV12-4 and TRBJ1-6; D is undetermined. This CDR3 is 12 amino acids long. CDR3 in amino acids: CASSLPNLPLHF. DNA of the CDR3: TGTGCCAGCAGCCTTCCCAATTTACCCCTCCACTTT.